This T cell receptor (beta chain) was sequenced in a study of vaccination effects on CD4 cells after COVID-19. General observations from the study: By a late point after vaccination, infection- and vaccine-induced clones had shrunk markedly through clonal contraction.

Worth noting for this clone: What it binds is unknown. The junction shows a germline mismatch at one end, possibly a read error.

Antigen-specific CD4+ T cells were expanded (with viral peptide pools) by the ViraFEST assay ahead of sequencing. Investigators separated out CD4+ T cells once about eleven days of culture had passed. Two-dose BNT162b2 or mRNA-1273 vaccination was given to participants. The repertoire was sequenced with immunoSEQ multiplex PCR; TCRdb's copy has only in-frame clones and lacks some. The data contain some 22,000 clones, 70% to 75% of them singletons. Germline V gives CDR1 SGHRS, CDR2 YFSETQ. The CDR3 covers 14 residues. The source of this sequence is a human donor who received a COVID-19 vaccine. The rearrangement links TRBV5-1 to TRBJ2-2, with TRBD2 as a possible D gene (5 bases). Here the sequenced sample was CD4+ T cells from PBMCs cultured with SARS-CoV-2 spike peptides, taken after COVID-19 vaccination. CDR3 amino acids: CASTLDFPSRELFF. The CDR3 DNA follows: TGCGCCAGCACCTTGGACTTCCCTTCCCGGGAGCTGTTTTTT.